This T cell receptor (beta chain) was retrieved from a study of T cell repertoires in cytomegalovirus infection. Study background: Public TCR beta signatures marked donors with CMV infection and the matching HLA. Points from the study as a whole: In two of eight donors, the top clonotype was HLA-C-restricted CMV-specific.

From the reads, TCRdb called clonotypes with MiXCR, one entry per CDR3 protein. The table lists approximately 990,000 distinct CDR3 sequences, around a third of them singletons, with over 12% in the top ten. This clonotype was recorded a few times. What it binds is not known. Looked up from germline, CDR1 is SGHTA and CDR2 is FQGNSA. The V and J ends lost 1 base and 7 bases respectively, with 10 bases between them. The CDR3 is made up of 13 amino acids. Sequences were derived from cultured CD8+ T cells from PBMCs, sampled from culture after CMV antigen stimulation. The chain couples TRBV7-2 to TRBJ1-1; no clear D. The clonotype comes from a human donor in good health (CMV status not recorded). Some clones in this sample may be carry-over from other donors' samples. CDR3 nucleotides: TGTGCCAGCAGCTTAGTTGAAACTGATGAAGCTTTCTTT. Protein: CASSLVETDEAFF. Filled out from reference TRBV7-2 and TRBJ1-1, the complete variable domain reads GAGVSQSPSNKVTEKGKDVELRCDPISGHTALYWYRQSLGQGLEFLIYFQGNSAPDKSGLPSDRFSAERTGGSVSTLTIQRTQQEDSAVYLCASSLVETDEAFFGQGTRLTVV.